This T cell receptor (beta chain) was captured by sequencing in a study of blood T cells in healthy people across ages. This clonotype appeared a few times. Its antigen remains unidentified. The use of a sample-barcoded 5' primer and a J-beta primer mix characterized a second PCR of about 7 to 12 cycles. Sequencing recovered at least 3 million CDR3-containing paired-end reads from each sample. From the 5' RACE reads, TCRdb called clonotypes with MiXCR, one entry per CDR3 protein. The data hold approximately 2,000,000 distinct CDR3 sequences, with around 40% observed a single time. This CDR3 comprises 13 residues. Trimming took 8 bases from V and 9 from J, leaving 17 bases between them. Germline CDR1 ENHRY, CDR2 SYGVKD. Study findings and constraints: TCR beta diversity tracked closely with naive T cell percentage.

Each sample yielded at least 6 micrograms of PBMC total RNA. Specimen: blood. J is TRBJ2-4 and V is TRBV10-3; D is perhaps TRBD1 (6 bases). This receptor was taken from a human donor in good health. The CDR3 DNA is TGTGCCATCGGGGGCCAAGGAAGGGGCATTCAGTACTTC. As protein: CAIGGQGRGIQYF.